Shown below are 26 T cell receptor beta chains from a single sample sequenced in a study of blood T cell repertoires in COVID-19. Using immunoSEQ multiplex PCR, the repertoire was profiled, and TCRdb retains in-frame clones only, with some absent. The sample consists of 200,000 or so clones, more than 85% of them appearing once. The material sequenced was peripheral blood. All receptors come from a man between 65 and 85 years old with active or convalescent COVID-19.

J is TRBJ1-2 and V is TRBV27, with D unresolved. The CDR3 contains 12 residues. Germline CDR1 is MNHEY and CDR2 is SMNVEV (reference sequence). The V end was cut by 5 bases, the J end by 8 bases, with 12 bases between. In DNA, the CDR3 is TGTGCCAGCAGTGAGGGTAGAGGGGGCTACACCTTC. Translation: CASSEGRGGYTF.

The V gene is TRBV9, the J gene TRBJ2-4, with 9 nucleotides matching TRBD1. Trimming at V came to 0 bases and at J to 0 bases, leaving 10 bases not matched to a gene. Per the germline V gene, CDR1 is SGDLS and CDR2 is YYNGEE. This CDR3 has 19 amino acids. The chain's CDR3 is CASSVGPLGQGIAKNIQYF. The CDR3 DNA is TGTGCCAGCAGCGTAGGGCCGTTGGGACAGGGCATAGCCAAAAACATTCAGTACTTC. Looking up the rest from reference TRBV9 and TRBJ2-4 gives the full variable domain: DSGVTQTPKHLITATGQRVTLRCSPRSGDLSVYWYQQSLDQGLQFLIQYYNGEERAKGNILERFSAQQFPDLHSELNLSSLELGDSALYFCASSVGPLGQGIAKNIQYFGAGTRLSVL.

The V gene is TRBV28, the J gene TRBJ1-1; D remains unclear. Germline V lookup: CDR1 MDHEN, CDR2 SYDVKM. Between the trimmed V and J ends, which lost 4 bases and 1 base, there was a span of 10 bases. The CDR3 contains 14 residues. CDR3 DNA sequence: TGTGCCAGCAGTTCTGCCCCGGGGAACACTGAAGCTTTCTTT. Its protein product is CASSSAPGNTEAFF.

Here the CDR3 DNA reads TGTGCCAGCAGTTACCGCCGGCGGGAGACCCAGTACTTC. It translates to CASSYRRRETQYF. The chain joins TRBV6-2 or TRBV6-3 to TRBJ2-5; D gene uncertain. Germline CDR1 MNHEY, CDR2 SVGEGT. V was shortened by 2 bases and J by 5 bases, with 9 bases between the two germline ends. The CDR3 runs to 13 residues.

The rearrangement uses TRBV10-3 and TRBJ2-2; D uncertain. Germline V lookup: CDR1 ENHRY, CDR2 SYGVKD. CDR3 length equals 15 residues. V was pared by 3 bases and J by 0 bases, with 8 bases between. CDR3 sequence reads: CAISDGASNTGELFF. The DNA for the CDR3 is TGTGCCATCAGTGATGGAGCCTCGAACACCGGGGAGCTGTTTTTT.

The chain combines TRBV4-1 with TRBJ2-5; D is unresolved. The CDR3 loop spans 12 amino acids. V was cut by 0 bases and J by 5 bases, with 4 bases left in between. Germline V gene sequence: CDR1 MGHRA, CDR2 YSYEKL. As DNA, the CDR3 is TGCGCCAGCAGCCAAGATACTGAGACCCAGTACTTC. Translating it yields CASSQDTETQYF.

A single count supports this clone. The rearrangement links TRBV10-2 to TRBJ1-5, with a possible D match to TRBD1 (5 bases). CDR1 and CDR2 from the germline V gene are WSHSY and SAAADI. The CDR3 totals 14 residues. Trimming stripped 5 bases from V and 4 bases from J, with 12 bases between. The CDR3 coding sequence is TGCGCCAGCAGTTCCCAGGGCATAAATCAGCCCCAGCATTTT. Translation gives CASSSQGINQPQHF.

This clone has more than one count but fewer than ten. The chain joins TRBV27 to TRBJ1-2; 7 bases map to TRBD1. Germline V lookup: CDR1 MNHEY, CDR2 SMNVEV (reference sequence). V lost 6 bases to trimming and J lost 6 bases; unmatched junction nucleotides: 7. The CDR3 consists of 13 residues. The CDR3 spells CASRETGLDGYTF. CDR3 DNA sequence: TGTGCCAGCAGGGAGACAGGGCTCGATGGCTACACCTTC.

V usage is TRBV6-1 and J usage is TRBJ2-1; a possible D gene is TRBD2 (5 bases). Germline V gene lookup returns CDR1 MNHNS and CDR2 SASEGT. V was cut by 3 bases and J by 0 bases, with 12 bases left in between. The CDR3 extends over 16 amino acids. CDR3 residues: CASSDIPGSSYNEQFF. The CDR3 region has the DNA TGTGCCAGCAGTGATATTCCGGGAAGCTCCTACAATGAGCAGTTCTTC.

The chain has TRBV6-5 and TRBJ2-1; 9 bases are shared with TRBD2. Looked up from germline, CDR1 is MNHEY and CDR2 is SVGAGI. After removal of 0 bases from V and 5 bases from J, the junction contained 2 bases not matched to a gene. The CDR3 spans 15 residues. This chain's CDR3 is CASSYSASGDNEQFF. Written as DNA, the CDR3 is TGTGCCAGCAGTTACTCTGCTAGCGGGGACAATGAGCAGTTCTTC.

This chain uses TRBV7-2 with TRBJ2-5, with D possibly being TRBD2 (5 bases). Germline V gene data show CDR1 as SGHTA and CDR2 as FQGNSA. V shed 4 bases and J shed 2 bases, with 14 bases lying between them. CDR3 length: 15 amino acids. The CDR3 loop is CASSSLGGAQETQYF. Here the CDR3 DNA reads TGTGCCAGCAGCTCGCTCGGAGGAGCTCAAGAGACCCAGTACTTC.

V usage is TRBV3-1 (or the pseudogene TRBV3-2) and J usage is TRBJ2-3; 9 nucleotides align to TRBD2. The CDR3 runs 16 residues. The germline CDR1 and CDR2 sequences are LGHDT and YNNKEL (reference sequence). The ends lost 4 bases at V and 2 bases at J; junction bases unmatched: 7. CDR3 amino acids: CASSPAGGPDTDTQYF. CDR3 DNA: TGTGCCAGCAGCCCCGCGGGGGGGCCCGACACAGATACGCAGTATTTT.

This clone was detected only a few times. The V call is TRBV24-1, the J call TRBJ2-5; maybe TRBD1 (6 bases). From germline, CDR1 is KGHDR and CDR2 SFDVKD. This CDR3 is 16 amino acids long. V gave up 4 bases and J gave up 3 bases, with 17 bases separating them. The CDR3 loop is CATSDPTGNQKETQYF. The DNA of the CDR3 is TGTGCCACCAGTGACCCGACAGGAAATCAAAAAGAGACCCAGTACTTC.

The chain employs TRBV7-8 and TRBJ2-1, with 7 positions matching TRBD2. V shed 0 bases and J 7 bases; nucleotides not matched to a gene: 3. Per the germline V gene, CDR1 is SGHVS and CDR2 is FQNEAQ. There are 14 residues in the CDR3. As DNA, the CDR3 is TGTGCCAGCAGCTTAGCGGGAGGGTATAATGAGCAGTTCTTC. This codes for CASSLAGGYNEQFF.

The chain joins TRBV3-1 (or the pseudogene TRBV3-2) to TRBJ2-5, with 9 positions matching TRBD1. The CDR3 has 14 residues. The germline gives CDR1 LGHDT, CDR2 YNNKEL (reference sequence). The junction had 5 bases not matched to a gene; V was cut back by 4 bases and J by 5 bases. For the CDR3, the DNA is TGTGCCAGCAGCCTTACAGGGGGCGGGGAGACCCAGTACTTC. Translating it yields CASSLTGGGETQYF.

This clone was detected only a few times. This rearrangement joins TRBV2 to TRBJ1-2, with 9 bases identical to TRBD1. V trimming: 5 bases; J trimming: 4 bases; junction bases outside the gene matches: 5. This CDR3 contains 14 residues. In germline, CDR1 is SNHLY, CDR2 FYNNEI. The CDR3 protein is CASSMTGGTYGYTF. DNA of the CDR3: TGTGCCAGCAGTATGACAGGGGGAACCTATGGCTACACCTTC.

This chain connects TRBV7-2 to TRBJ2-2; D not resolved. V lost 6 bases, J lost 4 bases, and 6 bases lay in between. Germline V gene data show CDR1 as SGHTA and CDR2 as FQGNSA. The CDR3 sequence is 12 residues long. The CDR3 is CASRRGTGELFF. The CDR3 nucleotides read TGTGCCAGCAGGCGCGGCACCGGGGAGCTGTTTTTT.

Details on this clone: The junction does not match germline at one end; this may be a read error. This sequence joins TRBV6-5 and TRBJ2-7; the D is unclear. Germline CDR1 MNHEY, CDR2 SVGAGI. The CDR3 totals 14 residues. This CDR3 reads CACRPEQISFEQCF. CDR3 nucleotides: TGTGCCTGTCGGCCAGAACAGATCTCCTTCGAGCAGTGCTTC.

This chain joins TRBV6-2 or TRBV6-3 and TRBJ2-1, with 10 bases aligning to TRBD2. This CDR3 is 16 amino acids long. Trimming removed 1 base from V and 4 bases from J; junction bases left unmatched: 4. Germline-derived CDR1 and CDR2 are MNHEY and SVGEGT. The CDR3, as DNA: TGTGCCAGCAGTTACTTAGGGACTAGCGTATACAATGAGCAGTTCTTC. Translation gives CASSYLGTSVYNEQFF.

This clone was detected only once. The CDR3 sequence is CASSGSKNNSPLHF. The CDR3 nucleotides are TGTGCCAGCAGCGGGAGCAAGAATAATTCACCCCTCCACTTT. This rearrangement joins TRBV9 to TRBJ1-6; D unresolved. The ends were cut back, 3 bases at V and 5 bases at J, with 9 bases in the middle. This CDR3 is 14 amino acids long. Germline CDR1 reads SGDLS; CDR2 reads YYNGEE.

The chain couples TRBV30 to TRBJ1-2; D may be TRBD1 (6 bases). This CDR3 is 12 amino acids long. Looked up from germline, CDR1 is GTSNPN and CDR2 is SVGIG (reference sequence). The V and J ends lost 0 bases and 14 bases respectively, with 16 bases between them. The DNA of the CDR3 is TGTGCCTGGAGTGTTACAGGGCTTAGGAGAACCTTC. Protein sequence: CAWSVTGLRRTF. Filled out from reference TRBV30 and TRBJ1-2, the complete variable domain reads SQTIHQWPATLVQPVGSPLSLECTVEGTSNPNLYWYRQAAGRGLQLLFYSVGIGQISSEVPQNLSASRPQDRQFILSSKKLLLSDSGFYLCAWSVTGLRRTFGSGTRLTVV.

This clone was seen a few times. The V and J genes are TRBV7-6 and TRBJ2-7; no reliable D call. CDR3 length equals 16 residues. V lost 0 bases and J lost 1, with 13 bases in between. In germline, CDR1 is SGHVS, CDR2 FNYEAQ. The CDR3 sequence: CASSLAQGGASYEQYF. CDR3 coding DNA: TGTGCCAGCAGCTTAGCGCAAGGCGGAGCATCCTACGAGCAGTACTTC.

The rearrangement uses TRBV5-6 and TRBJ1-6; D is ambiguous. The CDR3 is made up of 11 amino acids. The V end lost 3 bases, the J end lost 17 bases, and 12 bases lay between the germline ends. Germline V gene lookup returns CDR1 SGHDT and CDR2 YYEEEE. In nucleotides, the CDR3 is TGTGCCAGCAGCTCCCGGGAGGTGATCCACTTT. Translating gives CASSSREVIHF. Filled out from reference TRBV5-6 and TRBJ1-6, the complete variable domain reads DAGVTQSPTHLIKTRGQQVTLRCSPKSGHDTVSWYQQALGQGPQFIFQYYEEEERQRGNFPDRFSGHQFPNYSSELNVNALLLGDSALYLCASSSREVIHFGNGTRLTVT.

The chain uses TRBV30 and TRBJ1-1; 10 nucleotides align to TRBD1. This CDR3 spans 18 amino acids. The V gene's germline CDR1 is GTSNPN and CDR2 SVGIG (reference sequence). The junction had 17 bases not matched to a gene; V was cut back by 3 bases and J by 4 bases. Written as DNA, the CDR3 is TGTGCCTGGAGACCCAGTTGGGGGGACAGGGGTCTCGGCACTGAAGCTTTCTTT. It translates to CAWRPSWGDRGLGTEAFF.

The chain recombines TRBV7-9 with TRBJ2-7; TRBD1 matches at 8 bases. The germline gives CDR1 SEHNR, CDR2 FQNEAQ (reference sequence). This CDR3 comprises 15 residues. Germline trimming cut 1 base from V and 3 bases from J; bases unmatched to any gene: 5. The CDR3 DNA is TGTGCCAGCAGCTTAGGTAGTGACAGGGGCTACGAGCAGTACTTC. It translates to CASSLGSDRGYEQYF.

This clone occurred a few times. The CDR3 nucleotides are TGTGCCAGCAGCTTAGCCCGGGGGGCCGATGAGCAGTTCTTC. Its protein product is CASSLARGADEQFF. This chain uses TRBV11-2 with TRBJ2-1; D is perhaps TRBD2 (7 bases). Trimming left V 1 base short and J 8 bases short, with 12 bases between. Germline CDR1 SGHAT, CDR2 FQNNGV. The CDR3 runs 14 residues.